This section outlines one TCR beta chain sequence together with its context. Time point of the sample: pretreatment peripheral blood. Germline assignment: CDR1 SGHDN and CDR2 FVKESK. The CDR3 runs 17 residues. After removal of 2 bases from V and 7 bases from J, the junction contained 13 bases not matched to a gene. Data came from immunoSEQ multiplex PCR; TCRdb stores just in-frame clones and leaves some out. The data show roughly 67,000 clones, 75% to 90% seen once. The record originates from a study of PD-L1 blockade in urothelial cancer. Study overall: Patients initiated atezolizumab in about 2014 at 1,200 mg intravenously every 3 weeks. Samples came from 3 weeks, at the second dose, and 6 weeks into treatment. The median number of T cells present in blood samples was 130,000 to 150,000.

This TCR derives from a man aged 60-69 years with urothelial cancer. V usage is TRBV14 and J usage is TRBJ2-1; 8 bases align to TRBD2. The sequences come from PBMCs, collected around atezolizumab (anti-PD-L1) treatment. The CDR3: CASSQSRLAGGWNEQFF. CDR3 nucleotide sequence: TGTGCCAGCAGCCAATCCCGTTTGGCGGGGGGATGGAATGAGCAGTTCTTC.